This TCR beta chain was captured in a study of T-cell memory formation after mild COVID-19. The overall study: Clusters of TCRs were largely donor specific.

This CDR3 has 14 residues. V lost 7 bases, J lost 1 base, and 6 bases stayed unmatched. Per germline, CDR1 SGDLS and CDR2 YYNGEE. TCR alpha and TCR beta cDNA libraries carrying sample barcodes and UMIs came from 5'RACE with constant-segment primers. Each CDR3 protein gets one entry after TCRdb re-called the 5' RACE reads with MiXCR. The sample has 100,000 to 140,000 distinct CDR3 sequences, roughly 14% seen once. This clonotype has more than one count but fewer than ten. The antigen is unknown. Overall study results and limits: Mostly located in CM and EM were contracting CD4+ clones, with contracting CD8+ clones located in EMRA. Clones that contracted from day 15 to 85 had balanced CD4/CD8; later expanders were CD4+ biased.

This chain links TRBV9 with TRBJ2-3; TRBD1 aligns across 7 bases. Sequences were obtained from PBMCs or a T cell subset sorted from them (not recorded which). The sequence came from a man aged 18 to 30 who had mild COVID-19 (a few samples of this study predate the infection). Cell type and time point are not known. CDR3 in amino acids: CASGSGQGTDTQYF. The CDR3 bases are TGTGCCAGCGGATCAGGACAGGGCACAGATACGCAGTATTTT.